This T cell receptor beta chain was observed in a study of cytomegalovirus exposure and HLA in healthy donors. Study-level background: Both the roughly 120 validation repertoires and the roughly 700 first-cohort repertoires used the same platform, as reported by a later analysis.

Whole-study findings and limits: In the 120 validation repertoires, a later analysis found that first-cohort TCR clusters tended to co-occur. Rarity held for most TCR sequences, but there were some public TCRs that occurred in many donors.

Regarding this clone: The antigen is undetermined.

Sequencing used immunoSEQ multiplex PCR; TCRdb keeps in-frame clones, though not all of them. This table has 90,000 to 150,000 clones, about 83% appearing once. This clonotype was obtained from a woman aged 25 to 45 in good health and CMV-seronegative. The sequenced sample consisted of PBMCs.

DNA for the CDR3: TGCGCCAGCAGCTTGGGACCCCTCGGGTACACCGGGGAGCTGTTTTTT. Amino acid sequence: CASSLGPLGYTGELFF. V is TRBV5-1 and J is TRBJ2-2; D gene ambiguous. CDR1 and CDR2 (germline): SGHRS, YFSETQ. The CDR3 runs to 16 residues. The V gene lost 0 bases and the J gene lost 3 bases, with 12 bases spanning the gap.